These 26 T cell receptor beta chains were all obtained from the same sample, sequenced in a study of cytomegalovirus exposure and HLA in healthy donors. Primers included in the PCR were 60 Vbeta and 13 Jbeta primers. Method: immunoSEQ multiplex PCR; TCRdb's copy keeps in-frame clones and lacks some. The data contain around 130,000 clones, 74% of them seen just once; the ten biggest clones take up under 6.5%. The sequencing sample was made of PBMCs. The receptors here all came from a woman in her fifties or sixties in good health and CMV-seropositive.

Comments on this clone: This sample also contains other DNA sequences that code for the same CDR3. V usage is TRBV7-2 and J usage is TRBJ1-3; 9 positions agree with TRBD1. CDR1 and CDR2 from the germline V gene are SGHTA and FQGNSA. V gave up 5 bases and J gave up 3 bases; unmatched junction bases: 2. The CDR3 extends over 14 amino acids. The CDR3 bases are TGTGCCAGCAGCCGGGACAGGGTTGGAAACACCATATATTTT. Translating it yields CASSRDRVGNTIYF.

This clone appeared many times. The genes are TRBV6-1 and TRBJ1-1, with no clear D. V dropped 5 bases and J dropped 4 bases, with 11 bases sitting between them. Germline lookup yields CDR1 MNHNS and CDR2 SASEGT. The CDR3 extends over 13 amino acids. The CDR3 is CASSKEQVTEAFF. Here the CDR3 DNA reads TGTGCCAGCAGTAAAGAGCAAGTCACTGAAGCTTTCTTT.

The V and J genes are TRBV18 and TRBJ2-1; TRBD2 matches 9 bases. Germline V gene lookup returns CDR1 KGHSH and CDR2 LQKENI. The V gene end was trimmed by 0 bases and the J gene end by 5 bases; junction bases not matched to a gene: 2. This CDR3 comprises 15 residues. This CDR3 is CASSPPGGGDNEQFF. The CDR3 DNA reads as TGTGCCAGCTCACCACCGGGCGGGGGGGACAATGAGCAGTTCTTC.

This clone was counted only a few times. The chain combines TRBV6-6 with TRBJ1-3; 7 bases agree with TRBD1. CDR1 is MNHNY, CDR2 SVGAGI, per germline (reference sequence). Germline trimming cut 10 bases from V and 7 bases from J; bases unmatched to any gene: 13. This CDR3 has 14 residues. The DNA for the CDR3 is TGTGCCACCATTAAGGGACAGTCTGCGAACACCATATATTTT. This gives the protein CATIKGQSANTIYF.

Only one count was recorded for this clone. The genes are TRBV5-4 and TRBJ1-6; D is possibly TRBD1 (5 bases). Germline-derived CDR1 and CDR2 are SGHNT and YYREEE (reference sequence). V was shortened by 0 bases and J by 7 bases, with 8 bases between the two germline ends. There are 14 residues in the CDR3. CDR3: CASSLVGGNSPLHF. CDR3 in DNA: TGTGCCAGCAGCTTGGTGGGGGGGAATTCACCCCTCCACTTT.

This chain joins TRBV27 and TRBJ1-5; D call uncertain. Trimming left V 5 bases short and J 0 bases short, with 11 bases between. The CDR3 consists of 15 residues. Germline CDR1 MNHEY, CDR2 SMNVEV (reference sequence). As DNA, the CDR3 is TGTGCCAGCAGTGCCCAGGTCTATAGCAATCAGCCCCAGCATTTT. It encodes CASSAQVYSNQPQHF.

This chain uses TRBV4-3 with TRBJ1-2; TRBD1 agrees at 8 bases. Germline values: CDR1 LGHNA, CDR2 YSLEER. CDR3 length equals 16 residues. V trimming: 4 bases; J trimming: 4 bases; junction bases outside the gene matches: 11. CDR3 nucleotides: TGCGCCAGCAGCCTGGGGACAGGCGCCCCTCTCTATGGCTACACCTTC. Its translation is CASSLGTGAPLYGYTF.

The chain links TRBV5-4 to TRBJ1-2; 7 positions match TRBD1. The length of the CDR3 is 13 residues. CDR1 SGHNT and CDR2 YYREEE come from the germline V gene (reference sequence). V was pared by 0 bases and J by 8 bases, with 4 bases of the junction left unmatched. Here the CDR3 reads CASSLAGTDGYTF. Here the CDR3 DNA reads TGTGCCAGCAGCTTGGCTGGGACAGACGGCTACACCTTC.

V usage is TRBV29-1 and J usage is TRBJ2-3; weak D call: TRBD1 (7 bases). Trimming took off 7 bases at V and 6 bases at J, with 17 bases between the two ends. Germline lookup yields CDR1 SQVTM and CDR2 ANQGSEA. The length of the CDR3 is 13 residues. The CDR3 nucleotides read TGCAGCGCAACCCGGGCAGGGGGGGATACGCAGTATTTT. Encoded protein: CSATRAGGDTQYF.

The chain uses TRBV5-6 and TRBJ2-7, with 11 bases aligning to TRBD2. This CDR3 has 15 residues. V lost 3 bases and J lost 2; bases outside the gene matches: 4. Germline V gene sequence: CDR1 SGHDT, CDR2 YYEEEE. The CDR3 protein is CASSSLAGGTYEQYF. The DNA of the CDR3 is TGTGCCAGCAGCTCCCTAGCGGGGGGCACCTACGAGCAGTACTTC.

V and J are TRBV10-3 and TRBJ1-4; 8 nucleotides line up with TRBD1. Germline V gene sequence: CDR1 ENHRY, CDR2 SYGVKD. CDR3 length: 13 residues. Trimming cost V 7 bases and J 5 bases; bases outside gene matches: 3. The CDR3 DNA follows: TGTGCCATCAAACAGGGGGAGAATGAAAAACTGTTTTTT. Translating gives CAIKQGENEKLFF.

This clone came up once. The DNA of the CDR3 is TGTGCCAGCAGCGGACTAGGGCAAGAGACCCAGTACTTC. It codes for CASSGLGQETQYF. The chain has TRBV7-9 and TRBJ2-5; the match to TRBD2 covers 7 bases. CDR3 size: 13 residues. V lost 5 bases and J lost 2; bases outside the gene matches: 2. CDR1 and CDR2 from the germline V gene are SEHNR and FQNEAQ (reference sequence). Combining the CDR3 with reference TRBV7-9 and TRBJ2-5 gives the whole variable domain DTGVSQNPRHKITKRGQNVTFRCDPISEHNRLYWYRQTLGQGPEFLTYFQNEAQLEKSRLLSDRFSAERPKGSFSTLEIQRTEQGDSAMYLCASSGLGQETQYFGPGTRLLVL.

V is TRBV18 and J is TRBJ1-5; TRBD1 aligns across 10 bases. Germline CDR1 reads KGHSH; CDR2 reads LQKENI. This CDR3 spans 15 amino acids. V gave up 4 bases and J gave up 3 bases; unmatched junction bases: 3. The CDR3 protein is CASSRTGGFNQPQHF. CDR3 DNA: TGTGCCAGCTCACGGACAGGGGGGTTCAATCAGCCCCAGCATTTT.

This clone was seen a handful of times. The rearrangement links TRBV27 to TRBJ2-7; TRBD1 matches 8 bases. With V trimmed by 6 bases and J by 4 bases, 8 bases remained unmatched. Per the germline V gene, CDR1 is MNHEY and CDR2 is SMNVEV (reference sequence). The CDR3 consists of 14 residues. CDR3 DNA sequence: TGTGCCAGCAGACCCCGGGACAGGCGGTACGAGCAGTACTTC. This translates into CASRPRDRRYEQYF.

This clone came up a few times. Here the CDR3 DNA reads TGTGCCAGCTCTCTTGTCTCGCGGGAGACCCAGTACTTC. Protein sequence: CASSLVSRETQYF. This chain joins TRBV18 and TRBJ2-5, with D unresolved. CDR1 is KGHSH, CDR2 LQKENI, per germline. This CDR3 spans 13 amino acids. Trimming took off 6 bases at V and 5 bases at J, with 13 bases between the two ends.

V and J are TRBV6-1 and TRBJ2-3; no definite D call. The germline V and J ends were trimmed by 6 bases and 2 bases, with 12 bases remaining between them. Germline values: CDR1 MNHNS, CDR2 SASEGT. The CDR3 has 14 amino acids. The CDR3 loop reads CASRALTNTDTQYF. For the CDR3, the DNA is TGTGCCAGCAGGGCATTGACAAACACAGATACGCAGTATTTT.

This clone was seen only a few times. The V and J genes are TRBV5-6 and TRBJ1-1; 7 bases line up with TRBD1. The CDR3 is 13 amino acids. V was clipped by 4 bases and J by 6 bases; unmatched bases: 6. Germline CDR1 and CDR2: SGHDT and YYEEEE. The CDR3 sequence: CASSPGTEPEAFF. The DNA for the CDR3 is TGTGCCAGCAGCCCGGGGACAGAGCCTGAAGCTTTCTTT.

This clone was recorded a few times. V and J are TRBV6-4 and TRBJ2-5; 16 nucleotides agree with TRBD2. Trimming at V came to 11 bases and at J to 4 bases, leaving 10 bases not matched to a gene. The germline V gene encodes CDR1 MRHNA and CDR2 SNTAGT. The CDR3 loop spans 16 amino acids. The CDR3 bases are TGTGCCGCCCGGATAGGGACTAGCGGGGGGGGAGAGACCCAGTACTTC. Translating gives CAARIGTSGGGETQYF.

As regards this clone: Within the sample, other DNA sequences also encode this same CDR3. V and J are TRBV14 and TRBJ2-7; D unresolved. Trimming shortened V by 4 bases and J by 2 bases, and 9 bases separated the two germline ends. CDR3 size: 13 residues. Germline V lookup: CDR1 SGHDN, CDR2 FVKESK. The CDR3 reads CASSPLGPYEQYF. The CDR3 region has the DNA TGTGCCAGCAGCCCCCTCGGTCCCTACGAGCAGTACTTC.

The chain employs TRBV2 and TRBJ2-1; 10 bases line up with TRBD2. V lost 3 bases, J lost 9 bases, and 8 bases stayed unmatched. CDR1 is SNHLY, CDR2 FYNNEI, per germline. CDR3 length equals 15 residues. Here the CDR3 reads CASSEGSGGFLEQFF. The CDR3 coding sequence is TGTGCCAGCAGTGAGGGTAGCGGGGGGTTTCTTGAGCAGTTCTTC.

Regarding this clone: The junction departs from the called germline gene at one end, perhaps through a read error. This chain uses TRBV4-3 with TRBJ1-2; D gene unclear. The CDR3 totals 16 residues. Germline values: CDR1 LGHNA, CDR2 YSLEER. CDR3 amino acids: CASSQDSVRSNYGYPF. The CDR3 nucleotides are TGCGCCAGCAGCCAAGATTCCGTGAGATCTAACTATGGCTACCCCTTC.

V usage is TRBV7-9 and J usage is TRBJ1-4; D may be TRBD1 (5 bases). This CDR3 region has 16 residues. Germline loops: CDR1 SEHNR, CDR2 FQNEAQ (reference sequence). Trimming removed 1 base from V and 4 bases from J, with 13 bases in between. CDR3 region: CASSLDLAGFNEKLFF. The CDR3 DNA reads TGTGCCAGCAGCTTAGATCTGGCAGGGTTTAATGAAAAACTGTTTTTT.

V and J are TRBV19 and TRBJ1-1, with TRBD1 as a possible D gene (5 bases). CDR3 size: 15 residues. The V gene's germline CDR1 is LNHDA and CDR2 SQIVND (reference sequence). V dropped 3 bases and J dropped 4 bases, with 15 bases sitting between them. For the CDR3, the DNA is TGTGCCAGTAGTATCAGGGCGGGGAAGGGCACTGAAGCTTTCTTT. This gives the protein CASSIRAGKGTEAFF.

This clone was detected ten times or more. The V gene is TRBV5-5, the J gene TRBJ2-3; no reliable D call. This CDR3 has 14 residues. V was shortened by 2 bases and J by 0 bases, with 7 bases between the two germline ends. CDR1 is SGHKS and CDR2 is YYEKEE in the germline V gene (reference sequence). CDR3 sequence (DNA): TGTGCCAGCAGCTTAGAGACTAGCACAGATACGCAGTATTTT. Protein: CASSLETSTDTQYF. Using reference TRBV5-5 and TRBJ2-3 for the parts outside the CDR3, the full variable domain is DAGVTQSPTHLIKTRGQQVTLRCSPISGHKSVSWYQQVLGQGPQFIFQYYEKEERGRGNFPDRFSARQFPNYSSELNVNALLLGDSALYLCASSLETSTDTQYFGPGTRLTVL.

The rearrangement links TRBV4-2 to TRBJ2-2; the match to TRBD1 covers 8 bases. The ends lost 7 bases at V and 6 bases at J; junction bases unmatched: 10. CDR1 and CDR2 (germline): LGHNA, YNFKEQ. The CDR3 is made up of 15 amino acids. DNA for the CDR3: TGTGCCAGCACCCCGGGACAGGATTTCGCCGGGGAGCTGTTTTTT. This translates into CASTPGQDFAGELFF.

The chain combines TRBV7-8 with TRBJ1-2; tentative D call: TRBD1 (6 bases). The CDR3 extends over 16 amino acids. Trimming removed 5 bases from V and 5 bases from J, with 21 bases in between. CDR1 and CDR2 (germline): SGHVS, FQNEAQ. The CDR3 spells CASSHDRRVPVYGYTF. The CDR3 region has the DNA TGTGCCAGCAGCCATGACAGGCGGGTCCCCGTTTATGGCTACACCTTC. Using reference TRBV7-8 and TRBJ1-2 for the parts outside the CDR3, the full variable domain is GAGVSQSPRYKVAKRGQDVALRCDPISGHVSLFWYQQALGQGPEFLTYFQNEAQLDKSGLPSDRFFAERPEGSVSTLKIQRTQQEDSAVYLCASSHDRRVPVYGYTFGSGTRLTVV.